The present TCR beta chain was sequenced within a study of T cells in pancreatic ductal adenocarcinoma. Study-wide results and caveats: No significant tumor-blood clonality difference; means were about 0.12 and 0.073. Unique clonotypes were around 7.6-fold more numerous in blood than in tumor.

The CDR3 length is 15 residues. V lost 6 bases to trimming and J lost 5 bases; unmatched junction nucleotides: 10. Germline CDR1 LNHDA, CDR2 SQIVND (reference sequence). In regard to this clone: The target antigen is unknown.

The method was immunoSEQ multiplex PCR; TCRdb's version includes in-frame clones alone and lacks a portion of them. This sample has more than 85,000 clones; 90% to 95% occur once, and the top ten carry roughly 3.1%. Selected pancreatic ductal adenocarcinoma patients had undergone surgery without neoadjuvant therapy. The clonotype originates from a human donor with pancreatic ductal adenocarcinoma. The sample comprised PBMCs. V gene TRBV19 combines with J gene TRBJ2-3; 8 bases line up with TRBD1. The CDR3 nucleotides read TGTGCCAGTAGCCCCGGACAGGGTCGGGTAGATACGCAGTATTTT. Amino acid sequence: CASSPGQGRVDTQYF.